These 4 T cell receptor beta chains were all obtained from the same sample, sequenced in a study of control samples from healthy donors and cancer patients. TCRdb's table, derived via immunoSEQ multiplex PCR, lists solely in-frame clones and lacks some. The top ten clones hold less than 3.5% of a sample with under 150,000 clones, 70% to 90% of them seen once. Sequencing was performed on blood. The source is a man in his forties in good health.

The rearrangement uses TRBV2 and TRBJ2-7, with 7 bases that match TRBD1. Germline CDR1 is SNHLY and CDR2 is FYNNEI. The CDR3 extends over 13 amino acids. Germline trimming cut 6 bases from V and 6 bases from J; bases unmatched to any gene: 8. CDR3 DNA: TGTGCCAGCAGACAGGGGTATACTGGCGAGCAGTACTTC. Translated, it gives CASRQGYTGEQYF.

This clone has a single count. CDR3 coding DNA: TGTGCCAGCAGTTCGGACAGGGGGCGGTCCTACAATGAGCAGTTCTTC. The encoded protein is CASSSDRGRSYNEQFF. The rearrangement joins TRBV27 to TRBJ2-1; 11 bases map to TRBD1. Germline V gene lookup returns CDR1 MNHEY and CDR2 SMNVEV (reference sequence). The CDR3 spans 16 residues. J was trimmed by 1 base and V by 4 bases; bases with no gene match: 3.

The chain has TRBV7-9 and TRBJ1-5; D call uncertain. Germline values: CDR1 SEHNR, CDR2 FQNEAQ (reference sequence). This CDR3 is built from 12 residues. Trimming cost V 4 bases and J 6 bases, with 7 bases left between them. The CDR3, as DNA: TGTGCCAGCAGCTCCGGTAGTCAGCCCCAGCATTTT. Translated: CASSSGSQPQHF. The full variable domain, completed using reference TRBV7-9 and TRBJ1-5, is DTGVSQNPRHKITKRGQNVTFRCDPISEHNRLYWYRQTLGQGPEFLTYFQNEAQLEKSRLLSDRFSAERPKGSFSTLEIQRTEQGDSAMYLCASSSGSQPQHFGDGTRLSIL.

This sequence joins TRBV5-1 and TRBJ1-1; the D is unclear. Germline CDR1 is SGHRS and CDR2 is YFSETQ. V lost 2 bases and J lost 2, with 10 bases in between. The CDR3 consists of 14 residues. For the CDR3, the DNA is TGCGCCAGCAGCTTAGGAGGTTTTAACACTGAAGCTTTCTTT. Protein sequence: CASSLGGFNTEAFF.